This T cell receptor beta chain was obtained from a study of radiation and T cells in renal cell carcinoma. The germline gives CDR1 GTSNPN, CDR2 SVGIG (reference sequence). This CDR3 spans 15 amino acids. Trimming at V came to 1 base and at J to 3 bases, leaving 6 bases not matched to a gene. To note about this clone: The target antigen is unknown.

Study outcomes and limitations: Top tumor clonotypes rose in blood 2 weeks post-radiation, then contracted.

This table comes from immunoSEQ multiplex PCR, and its TCRdb copy is limited to in-frame clones, with some not included. The profile shows roughly 58,000 clones, 60% to 85% of them singletons. Time point indicated: blood 4 weeks post-SBRT, at nephrectomy. Treatment denoted: 15 Gy SBRT to primary tumor, nephrectomy 4 weeks later. Nephrectomy followed 15 Gy stereotactic body radiation by 4 weeks. Here the sequenced sample was blood, taken from a patient whose treatment included radiotherapy and nephrectomy. The chain has TRBV30 and TRBJ1-1, with TRBD1 matching 9 bases. This sequence was found in a man aged 55-75 years with renal cell carcinoma. The DNA of the CDR3 is TGTGCCTGGAGTGGGTTAGGACAGGGGTACACTGAAGCTTTCTTT. Its translation: CAWSGLGQGYTEAFF.